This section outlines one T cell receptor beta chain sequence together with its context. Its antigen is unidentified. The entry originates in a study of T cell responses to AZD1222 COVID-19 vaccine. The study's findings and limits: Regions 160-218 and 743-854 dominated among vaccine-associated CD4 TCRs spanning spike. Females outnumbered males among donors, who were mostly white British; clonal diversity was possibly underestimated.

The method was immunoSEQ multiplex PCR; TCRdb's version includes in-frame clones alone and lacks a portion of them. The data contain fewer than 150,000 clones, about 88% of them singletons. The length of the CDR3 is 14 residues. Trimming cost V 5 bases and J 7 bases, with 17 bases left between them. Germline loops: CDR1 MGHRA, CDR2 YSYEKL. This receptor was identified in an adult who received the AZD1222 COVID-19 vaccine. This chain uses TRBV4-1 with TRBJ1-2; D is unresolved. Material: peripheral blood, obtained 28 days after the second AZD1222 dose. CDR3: CASSSRERVAGYTF. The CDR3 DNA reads TGCGCCAGCAGCTCCAGAGAGAGGGTGGCTGGCTACACCTTC.